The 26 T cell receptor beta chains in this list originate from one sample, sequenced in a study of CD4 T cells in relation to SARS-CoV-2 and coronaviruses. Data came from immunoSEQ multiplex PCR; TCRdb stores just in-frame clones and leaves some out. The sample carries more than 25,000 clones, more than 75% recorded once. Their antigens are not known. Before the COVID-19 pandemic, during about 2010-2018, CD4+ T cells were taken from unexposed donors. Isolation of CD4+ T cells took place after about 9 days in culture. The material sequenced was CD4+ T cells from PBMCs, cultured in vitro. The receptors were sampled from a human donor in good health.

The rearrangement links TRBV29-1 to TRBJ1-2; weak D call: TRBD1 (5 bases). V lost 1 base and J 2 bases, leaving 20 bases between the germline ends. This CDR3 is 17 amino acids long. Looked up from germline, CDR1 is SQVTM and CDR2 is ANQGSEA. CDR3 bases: TGCAGCGTTGAAGGGCAGGGACGAGGATTAATCAACTATGGCTACACCTTC. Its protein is CSVEGQGRGLINYGYTF.

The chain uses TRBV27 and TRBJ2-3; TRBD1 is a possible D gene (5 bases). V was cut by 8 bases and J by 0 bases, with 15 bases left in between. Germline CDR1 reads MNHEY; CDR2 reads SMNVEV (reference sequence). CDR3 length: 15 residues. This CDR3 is CASSLGVLSTDTQYF. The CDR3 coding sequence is TGTGCCAGCTCCCTAGGGGTGCTCAGCACAGATACGCAGTATTTT.

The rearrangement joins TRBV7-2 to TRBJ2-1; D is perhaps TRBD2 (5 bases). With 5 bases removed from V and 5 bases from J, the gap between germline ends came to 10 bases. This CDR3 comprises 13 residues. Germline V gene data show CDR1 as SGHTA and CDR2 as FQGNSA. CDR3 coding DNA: TGTGCCAGCAGCCCCTCCGGGAACAATGAGCAGTTCTTC. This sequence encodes CASSPSGNNEQFF.

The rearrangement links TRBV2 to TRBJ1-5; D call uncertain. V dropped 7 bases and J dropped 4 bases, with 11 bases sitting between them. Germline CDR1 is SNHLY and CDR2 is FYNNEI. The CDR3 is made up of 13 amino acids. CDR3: CASTGSLNQPQHF. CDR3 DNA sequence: TGTGCCAGCACGGGGTCCTTGAATCAGCCCCAGCATTTT.

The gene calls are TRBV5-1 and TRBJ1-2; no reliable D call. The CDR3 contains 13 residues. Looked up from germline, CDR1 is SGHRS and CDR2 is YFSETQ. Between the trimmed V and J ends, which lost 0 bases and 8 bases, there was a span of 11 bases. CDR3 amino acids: CASSLGSRSGYTF. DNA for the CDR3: TGCGCCAGCAGCTTGGGGTCGCGCTCGGGCTACACCTTC.

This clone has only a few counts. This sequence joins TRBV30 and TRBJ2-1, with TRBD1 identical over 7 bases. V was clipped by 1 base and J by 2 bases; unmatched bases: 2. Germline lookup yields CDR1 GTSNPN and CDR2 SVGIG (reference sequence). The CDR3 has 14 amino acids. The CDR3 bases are TGTGCCTGGAGTGGGGACAGTGCCTACAATGAGCAGTTCTTC. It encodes CAWSGDSAYNEQFF.

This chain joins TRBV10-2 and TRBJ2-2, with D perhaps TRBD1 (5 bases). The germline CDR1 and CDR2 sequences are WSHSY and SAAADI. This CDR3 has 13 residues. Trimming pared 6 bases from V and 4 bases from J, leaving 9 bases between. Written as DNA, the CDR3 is TGCGCCAGCAGGACAGTTGGCACCGGGGAGCTGTTTTTT. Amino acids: CASRTVGTGELFF.

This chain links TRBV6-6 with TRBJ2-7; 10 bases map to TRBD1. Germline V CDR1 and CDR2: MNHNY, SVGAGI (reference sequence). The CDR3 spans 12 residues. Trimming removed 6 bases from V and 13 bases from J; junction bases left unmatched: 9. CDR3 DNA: TGTGCCAGCAGACCAGGACAGGGGGGAGTTTACTTC. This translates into CASRPGQGGVYF.

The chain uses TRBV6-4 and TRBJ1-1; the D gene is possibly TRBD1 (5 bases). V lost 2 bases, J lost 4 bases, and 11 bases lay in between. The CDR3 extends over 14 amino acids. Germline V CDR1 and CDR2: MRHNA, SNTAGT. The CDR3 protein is CASSDTNRPTEAFF. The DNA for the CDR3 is TGTGCCAGCAGTGACACGAACAGGCCCACTGAAGCTTTCTTT.

The CDR3, as DNA: TGTGCCAGCAGCGTAGGTTCTCAGTCAGATACGCAGTATTTT. Its protein product is CASSVGSQSDTQYF. The chain carries TRBV9 and TRBJ2-3; D remains unclear. The V gene lost 0 bases and the J gene lost 4 bases, with 9 bases spanning the gap. CDR3 length: 14 amino acids. The germline CDR1 and CDR2 sequences are SGDLS and YYNGEE.

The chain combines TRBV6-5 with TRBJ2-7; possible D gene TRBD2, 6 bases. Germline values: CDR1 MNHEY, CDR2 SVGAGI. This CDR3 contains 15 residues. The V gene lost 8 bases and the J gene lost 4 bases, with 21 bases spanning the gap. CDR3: CASRIARRGIYEQYF. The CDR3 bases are TGTGCCAGCCGGATCGCCCGTCGGGGGATTTACGAGCAGTACTTC.

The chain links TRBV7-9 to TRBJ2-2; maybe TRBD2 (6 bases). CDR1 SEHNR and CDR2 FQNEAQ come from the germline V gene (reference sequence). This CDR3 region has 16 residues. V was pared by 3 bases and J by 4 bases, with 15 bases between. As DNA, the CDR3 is TGTGCCAGCAGCTTTGGCGCGGAGGGGATCACCGGGGAGCTGTTTTTT. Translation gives CASSFGAEGITGELFF.

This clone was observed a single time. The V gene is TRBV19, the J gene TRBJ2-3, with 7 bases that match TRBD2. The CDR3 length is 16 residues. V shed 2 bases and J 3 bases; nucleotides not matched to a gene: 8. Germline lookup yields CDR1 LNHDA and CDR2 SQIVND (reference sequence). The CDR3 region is CASSIPPGLMTDTQYF. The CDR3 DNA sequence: TGTGCCAGTAGTATACCCCCGGGACTAATGACAGATACGCAGTATTTT.

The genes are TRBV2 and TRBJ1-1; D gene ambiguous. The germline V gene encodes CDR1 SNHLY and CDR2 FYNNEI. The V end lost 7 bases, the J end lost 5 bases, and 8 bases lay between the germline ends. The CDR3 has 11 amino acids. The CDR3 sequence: CASILGTEAFF. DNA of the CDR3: TGTGCCAGCATCTTGGGGACTGAAGCTTTCTTT.

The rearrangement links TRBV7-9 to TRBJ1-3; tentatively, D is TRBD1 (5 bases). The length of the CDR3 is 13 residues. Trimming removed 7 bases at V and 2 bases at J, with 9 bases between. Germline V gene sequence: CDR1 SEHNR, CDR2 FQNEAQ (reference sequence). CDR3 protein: CASNQGPGNTIYF. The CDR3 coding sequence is TGTGCCAGCAACCAGGGCCCTGGAAACACCATATATTTT.

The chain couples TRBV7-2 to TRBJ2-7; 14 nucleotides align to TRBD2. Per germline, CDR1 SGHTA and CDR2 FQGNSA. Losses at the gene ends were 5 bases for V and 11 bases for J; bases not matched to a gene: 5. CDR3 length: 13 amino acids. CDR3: CASSMGLAGAKYF. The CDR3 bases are TGTGCCAGCAGCATGGGACTAGCGGGAGCAAAGTACTTC. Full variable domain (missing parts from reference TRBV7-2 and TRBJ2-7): GAGVSQSPSNKVTEKGKDVELRCDPISGHTALYWYRQSLGQGLEFLIYFQGNSAPDKSGLPSDRFSAERTGGSVSTLTIQRTQQEDSAVYLCASSMGLAGAKYFGPGTRLTVT.

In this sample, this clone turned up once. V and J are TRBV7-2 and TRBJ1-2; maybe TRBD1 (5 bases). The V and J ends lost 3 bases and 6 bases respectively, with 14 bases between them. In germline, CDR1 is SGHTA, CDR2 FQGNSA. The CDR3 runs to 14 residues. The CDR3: CASSFSGGKDGYTF. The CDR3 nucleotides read TGTGCCAGCAGCTTTTCCGGGGGTAAAGATGGCTACACCTTC.

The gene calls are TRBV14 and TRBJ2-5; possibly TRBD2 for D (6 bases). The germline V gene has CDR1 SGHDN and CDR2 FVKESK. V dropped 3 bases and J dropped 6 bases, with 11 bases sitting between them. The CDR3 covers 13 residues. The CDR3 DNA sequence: TGTGCCAGCAGCCAGAGCGGGTTGAAGACCCAGTACTTC. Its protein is CASSQSGLKTQYF.

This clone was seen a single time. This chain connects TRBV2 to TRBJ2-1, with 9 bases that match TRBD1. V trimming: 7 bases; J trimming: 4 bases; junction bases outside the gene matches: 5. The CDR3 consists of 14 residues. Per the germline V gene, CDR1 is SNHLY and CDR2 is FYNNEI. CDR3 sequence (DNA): TGTGCCAGCAAATCCGGGACAGGGTACAATGAGCAGTTCTTC. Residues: CASKSGTGYNEQFF.

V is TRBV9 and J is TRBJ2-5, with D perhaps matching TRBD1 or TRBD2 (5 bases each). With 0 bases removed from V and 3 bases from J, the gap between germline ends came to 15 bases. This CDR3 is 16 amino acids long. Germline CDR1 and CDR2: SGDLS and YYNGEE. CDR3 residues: CASSVATWGNEETQYF. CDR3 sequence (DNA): TGTGCCAGCAGCGTAGCTACGTGGGGGAATGAAGAGACCCAGTACTTC. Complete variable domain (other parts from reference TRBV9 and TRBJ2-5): DSGVTQTPKHLITATGQRVTLRCSPRSGDLSVYWYQQSLDQGLQFLIQYYNGEERAKGNILERFSAQQFPDLHSELNLSSLELGDSALYFCASSVATWGNEETQYFGPGTRLLVL.

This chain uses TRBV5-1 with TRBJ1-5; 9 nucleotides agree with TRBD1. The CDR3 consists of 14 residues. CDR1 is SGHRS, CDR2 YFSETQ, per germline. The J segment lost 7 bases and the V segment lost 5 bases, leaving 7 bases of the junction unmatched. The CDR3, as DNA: TGCGCCAGCAGACAGGGGGCGCAACGCCAGCCCCAGCATTTT. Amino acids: CASRQGAQRQPQHF.

The CDR3 nucleotides are TGTGCCAGCAGCGCTGGGGTAGAAGTGGGCGGCTACACCTTC. Encoded protein: CASSAGVEVGGYTF. The gene calls are TRBV9 and TRBJ1-2, with D hard to call. The CDR3 covers 14 residues. Germline V lookup: CDR1 SGDLS, CDR2 YYNGEE. Trimming cost V 3 bases and J 8 bases, with 17 bases left between them.

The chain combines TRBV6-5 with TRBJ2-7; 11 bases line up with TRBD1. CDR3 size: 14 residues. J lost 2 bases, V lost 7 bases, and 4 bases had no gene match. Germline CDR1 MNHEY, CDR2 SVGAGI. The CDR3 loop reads CASKKGQGAYEQYF. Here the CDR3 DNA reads TGTGCCAGCAAAAAGGGACAGGGGGCCTACGAGCAGTACTTC.

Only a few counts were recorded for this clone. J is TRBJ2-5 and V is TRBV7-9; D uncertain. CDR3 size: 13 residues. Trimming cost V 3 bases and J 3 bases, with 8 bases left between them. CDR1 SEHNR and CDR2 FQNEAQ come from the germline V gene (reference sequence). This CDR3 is CASSFWGEETQYF. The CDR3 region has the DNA TGTGCCAGCAGCTTCTGGGGTGAAGAGACCCAGTACTTC.

CDR3 DNA: TGCAGCGTTGCGGGGCTTGGGGCCAACGTCCTGACTTTC. Its protein is CSVAGLGANVLTF. This chain links TRBV29-1 with TRBJ2-6, with D perhaps assigned TRBD1 or TRBD2 (5 bases each). This CDR3 region has 13 residues. Trimming pared 4 bases from V and 3 bases from J, leaving 7 bases between. Germline CDR1 is SQVTM and CDR2 is ANQGSEA.

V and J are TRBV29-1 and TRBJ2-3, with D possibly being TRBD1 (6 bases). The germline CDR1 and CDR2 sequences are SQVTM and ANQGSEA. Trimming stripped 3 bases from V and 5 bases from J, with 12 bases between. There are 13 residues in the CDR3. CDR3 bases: TGCAGCGTTGATCAGGGGCATGGAGATACGCAGTATTTT. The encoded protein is CSVDQGHGDTQYF.